This TCR beta chain was recovered during a study of shared clonotypes between healthy human individuals. This clone has just one count. The germline gives CDR1 MGHRA, CDR2 YSYEKL. Trimming took 0 bases from V and 6 from J, leaving 9 bases between them. The CDR3 length is 14 residues. Profiled with immunoSEQ multiplex PCR; TCRdb holds only in-frame clones, not every one. The sample lists approximately 1.4 million clones; 95% to 99% were seen once. The sequence was obtained from a man aged 25 to 40 in good health. Sequences were obtained from naive CD4+ T cells sorted from blood. The subset was: CD45RA+ positively selected. The chain couples TRBV4-1 to TRBJ1-3; D is undetermined. CDR3 protein: CASSQESTLNTIYF. The CDR3 DNA sequence: TGCGCCAGCAGCCAAGAGTCGACACTAAACACCATATATTTT.